These T cell receptor beta chains were read from a single sample in a study of beta chain features in type 1 diabetes. Assay: immunoSEQ multiplex PCR; the TCRdb copy retains only in-frame clones and omits some. The data hold about 370,000 clones, with roughly 9.8% observed a single time. The sequenced sample consisted of central memory CD4+ T cells from blood. These receptors all come from a man aged 25-45 years with type 1 diabetes. CDR3s include the opening cysteine and the closing phenylalanine or tryptophan. D genes are given only for firm matches. Some rows mark clone size as missing; the rest say once, few, many or name a class of expanded clone.

D: TRBD1; size: -; J: TRBJ2-2; V: TRBV9; DNA: TGTGCCAGCAGCGGCCGGGACAGGGGGACCGGGGAGCTGTTTTTT; CDR3: CASSGRDRGTGELFF
D: -; size: -; J: TRBJ2-5; V: TRBV28; DNA: TGTGCCAGCAGTTTAATCGGGCAGGGAGGCCAAGAGACCCAGTACTTC; CDR3: CASSLIGQGGQETQYF
D: -; size: -; J: TRBJ2-2; V: TRBV7-8; DNA: TGTGCCAGCAGTCCCCTGGGTTCGAACACCGGGGAGCTGTTTTTT; CDR3: CASSPLGSNTGELFF
D: -; size: many; J: TRBJ2-1; V: TRBV11-2; DNA: TGTGCCAGCAGCTTGCAGGGTTTCGGTGGGGATGAGCAGTTCTTC; CDR3: CASSLQGFGGDEQFF
D: -; size: -; J: TRBJ2-6; V: TRBV27; DNA: TGTGCCAGCAGGCCTGCCAGGGTAAGCTCTGGGGCCAACGTCCTGACTTTC; CDR3: CASRPARVSSGANVLTF
D: TRBD2; size: -; J: TRBJ2-3; V: TRBV6-5; DNA: TGTGCCAGCAGAGACGGGCGGGAGGGCGCAGATACGCAGTATTTT; CDR3: CASRDGREGADTQYF
D: TRBD2; size: many; J: TRBJ2-7; V: TRBV7-9; DNA: TGTGCCAGCAGCTATTATCCGGGACTAGCGGGAGACGAGCAGTACTTC; CDR3: CASSYYPGLAGDEQYF
D: TRBD1; size: few; J: TRBJ1-1; V: TRBV5-1; DNA: TGCGCCAGCAGCCCGGGACAGGGGGTTGGTGAAGCTTTCTTT; CDR3: CASSPGQGVGEAFF
D: -; size: few; J: TRBJ2-5; V: TRBV7-8; DNA: TGTGCCAGCAGCTTAGCCAATCAAGAGACCCAGTACTTC; CDR3: CASSLANQETQYF
D: -; size: -; J: TRBJ1-5; V: TRBV4-1; DNA: TGCGCCAGCAGCCAAGATCTGGGACATCAGCCCCAGCATTTT; CDR3: CASSQDLGHQPQHF
D: -; size: -; J: TRBJ2-5; V: TRBV6-5; DNA: TGTGCCAGCACATCCCGGCTCAAAGGGGGAGAGACCCAGTACTTC; CDR3: CASTSRLKGGETQYF
D: -; size: few; J: TRBJ1-5; V: TRBV13; DNA: TGTGCCAGCAGCTATGGCAGCAATCAGCCCCAGCATTTT; CDR3: CASSYGSNQPQHF
D: -; size: -; J: TRBJ2-3; V: TRBV11-2; DNA: TGTGCCAGCAAGGGGCGGACAGATACGCAGTATTTT; CDR3: CASKGRTDTQYF
D: TRBD1; size: -; J: TRBJ1-1; V: TRBV7-2; DNA: TGTGCCAGCAGCTTGATGTCAGGGGGCCTTATCACTGAAGCTTTCTTT; CDR3: CASSLMSGGLITEAFF
D: -; size: many; J: TRBJ2-3; V: TRBV5-1; DNA: TGCGCCAGCAGCTTGGATGGTGCGACTTTGGATACGCAGTATTTT; CDR3: CASSLDGATLDTQYF
D: -; size: -; J: TRBJ1-5; V: TRBV5-8; DNA: TGTGCCAGCAGCTTGGGGACAGTTACTAGCAATCAGCCCCAGCATTTT; CDR3: CASSLGTVTSNQPQHF
D: -; size: -; J: TRBJ2-1; V: TRBV10-1; DNA: TGCGCCAGCAGTAGAGACAGCTCCTACAATGAGCAGTTCTTC; CDR3: CASSRDSSYNEQFF
D: TRBD1; size: few; J: TRBJ1-1; V: TRBV6-6; DNA: TGTGCCAGCAGTGCTTTAGACAGGGGGAAAGCTTTCTTT; CDR3: CASSALDRGKAFF
D: -; size: -; J: TRBJ1-3; V: TRBV18; DNA: TGTGCCAGCTCACAGGGCCGCCAGATAAACTCTGGAAACACCATATATTTT; CDR3: CASSQGRQINSGNTIYF
D: -; size: few; J: TRBJ1-6; V: TRBV25-1; DNA: TGTGCCAGCAGGGCCCGGTACAATTCACCCCTCCACTTT; CDR3: CASRARYNSPLHF
D: -; size: few; J: TRBJ2-3; V: TRBV5-1; DNA: TGCGCCAGCAGCTTGATCTCAGGAGGGCTCACAGATACGCAGTATTTT; CDR3: CASSLISGGLTDTQYF
D: TRBD2; size: -; J: TRBJ2-7; V: TRBV10-3; DNA: TGTGCCATCAGTGGGACTAGCGGGAGGGCCCTATCCTACGAGCAGTACTTC; CDR3: CAISGTSGRALSYEQYF
D: -; size: -; J: TRBJ1-2; V: TRBV29-1; DNA: TGCAGCGTTGGGCCCGGCGGGGGCTGGGGCTACACCTTC; CDR3: CSVGPGGGWGYTF
D: TRBD1; size: few; J: TRBJ1-2; V: TRBV7-2; DNA: TGTGCCAGCAGCCCGGGACAGAACAGGTTCTACACCTTC; CDR3: CASSPGQNRFYTF
D: -; size: few; J: TRBJ2-2; V: TRBV2; DNA: TGTGCCAGCAGTCGACAGTCCACCGGGGAGCTGTTTTTT; CDR3: CASSRQSTGELFF
D: TRBD2; size: -; J: TRBJ2-1; V: TRBV2; DNA: TGTGCCAGCACCCCTGGGCGGGAGGGATACAATGAGCAGTTCTTC; CDR3: CASTPGREGYNEQFF
D: -; size: -; J: TRBJ2-6; V: TRBV7-9; DNA: TGTGCCAGCAGCCTGCAGGCCTCTACCTCTGTATCCAACGTCCTGACTTTC; CDR3: CASSLQASTSVSNVLTF